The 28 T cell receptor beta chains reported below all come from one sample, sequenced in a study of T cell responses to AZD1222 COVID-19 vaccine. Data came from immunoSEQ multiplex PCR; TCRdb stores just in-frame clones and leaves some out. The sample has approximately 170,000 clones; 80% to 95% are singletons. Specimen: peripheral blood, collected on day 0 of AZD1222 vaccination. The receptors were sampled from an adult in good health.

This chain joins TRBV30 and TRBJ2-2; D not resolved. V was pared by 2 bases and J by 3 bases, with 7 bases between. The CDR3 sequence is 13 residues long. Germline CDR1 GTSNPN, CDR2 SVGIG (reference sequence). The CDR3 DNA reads TGTGCCTGGAGTAATTGGGACACCGGGGAGCTGTTTTTT. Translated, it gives CAWSNWDTGELFF.

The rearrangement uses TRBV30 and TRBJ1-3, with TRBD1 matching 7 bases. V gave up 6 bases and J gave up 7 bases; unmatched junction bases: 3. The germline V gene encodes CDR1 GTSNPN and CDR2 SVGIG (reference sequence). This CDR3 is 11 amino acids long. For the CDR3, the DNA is TGTGCCTGCGGGACAGTTAACACCATATATTTT. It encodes CACGTVNTIYF.

The CDR3 loop is CASCLRVVANEKLFF. In DNA, the CDR3 is TGTGCCAGCTGTCTGAGGGTAGTTGCTAATGAAAAACTGTTTTTT. The chain couples TRBV6-5 to TRBJ1-4; the D is unclear. Germline CDR1 and CDR2: MNHEY and SVGAGI. CDR3 length: 15 amino acids. V lost 8 bases and J lost 3, with 16 bases in between.

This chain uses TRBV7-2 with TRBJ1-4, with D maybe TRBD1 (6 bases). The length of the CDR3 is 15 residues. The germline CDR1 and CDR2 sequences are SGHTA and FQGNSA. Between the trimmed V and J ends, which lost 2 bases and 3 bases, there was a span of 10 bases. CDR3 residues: CASSLFRGPNEKLFF. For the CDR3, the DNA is TGTGCCAGCAGCTTATTCCGGGGGCCTAATGAAAAACTGTTTTTT.

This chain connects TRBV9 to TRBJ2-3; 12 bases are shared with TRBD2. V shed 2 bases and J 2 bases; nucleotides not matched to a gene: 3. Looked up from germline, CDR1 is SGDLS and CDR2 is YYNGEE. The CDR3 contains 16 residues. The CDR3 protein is CASSVGTSGYTDTQYF. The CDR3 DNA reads TGTGCCAGCAGCGTCGGGACTAGCGGGTACACAGATACGCAGTATTTT.

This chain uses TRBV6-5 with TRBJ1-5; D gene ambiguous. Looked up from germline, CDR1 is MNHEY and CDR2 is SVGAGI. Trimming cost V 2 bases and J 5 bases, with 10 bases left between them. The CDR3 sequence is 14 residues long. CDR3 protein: CASSYGGLHQPQHF. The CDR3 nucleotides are TGTGCCAGCAGTTACGGCGGGTTGCATCAGCCCCAGCATTTT.

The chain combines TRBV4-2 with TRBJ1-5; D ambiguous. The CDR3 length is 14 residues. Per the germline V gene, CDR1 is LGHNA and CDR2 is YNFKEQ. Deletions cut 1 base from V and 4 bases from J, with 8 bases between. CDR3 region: CASSQGFANQPQHF. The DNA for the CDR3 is TGTGCCAGCAGCCAAGGGTTTGCGAATCAGCCCCAGCATTTT.

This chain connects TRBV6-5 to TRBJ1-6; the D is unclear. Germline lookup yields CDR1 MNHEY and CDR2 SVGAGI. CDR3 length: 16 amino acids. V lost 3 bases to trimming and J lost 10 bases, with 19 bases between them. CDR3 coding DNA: TGTGCCAGCAGTTATCTGACTGGACGAGCGGGATCACCCCTCCACTTT. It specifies CASSYLTGRAGSPLHF.

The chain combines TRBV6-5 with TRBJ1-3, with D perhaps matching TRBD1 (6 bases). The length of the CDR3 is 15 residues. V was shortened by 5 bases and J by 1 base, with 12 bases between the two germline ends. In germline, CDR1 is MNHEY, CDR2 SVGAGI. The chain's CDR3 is CASSTTGLSGNTIYF. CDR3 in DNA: TGTGCCAGCAGTACCACAGGGCTATCTGGAAACACCATATATTTT.

The CDR3 loop reads CASSLGYEANYGYTF. In nucleotides, the CDR3 is TGTGCCAGCAGCTTGGGGTACGAAGCTAACTATGGCTACACCTTC. The chain employs TRBV7-9 and TRBJ1-2; no clear D gene. V lost 3 bases to trimming and J lost 0 bases, with 11 bases between them. This CDR3 spans 15 amino acids. Germline CDR1 SEHNR, CDR2 FQNEAQ (reference sequence).

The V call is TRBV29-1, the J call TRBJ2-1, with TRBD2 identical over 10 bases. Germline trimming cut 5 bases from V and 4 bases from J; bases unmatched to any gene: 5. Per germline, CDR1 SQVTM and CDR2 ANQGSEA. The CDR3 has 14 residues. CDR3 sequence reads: CSVKLTSGYNEQFF. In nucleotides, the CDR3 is TGCAGCGTTAAGTTGACTAGCGGGTACAATGAGCAGTTCTTC.

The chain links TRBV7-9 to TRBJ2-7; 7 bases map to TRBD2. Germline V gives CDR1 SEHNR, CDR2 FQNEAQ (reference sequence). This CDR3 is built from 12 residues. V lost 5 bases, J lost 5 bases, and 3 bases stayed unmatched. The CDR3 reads CASSPAGDEQYF. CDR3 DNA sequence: TGTGCCAGCAGCCCGGCGGGAGACGAGCAGTACTTC.

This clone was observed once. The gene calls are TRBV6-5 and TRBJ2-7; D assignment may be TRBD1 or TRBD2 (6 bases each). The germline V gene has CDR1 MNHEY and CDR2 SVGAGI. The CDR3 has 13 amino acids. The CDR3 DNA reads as TGTGCAATCCAGAGGGGGGACGGCTACGAGCAGTACTTC. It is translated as CAIQRGDGYEQYF.

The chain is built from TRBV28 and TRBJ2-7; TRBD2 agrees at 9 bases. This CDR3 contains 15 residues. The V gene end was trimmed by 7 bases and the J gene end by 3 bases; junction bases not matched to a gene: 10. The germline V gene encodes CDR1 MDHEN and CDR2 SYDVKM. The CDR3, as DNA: TGTGCCAGCATCTCTATGGGACTAGCCCTCTACGAGCAGTACTTC. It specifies CASISMGLALYEQYF.

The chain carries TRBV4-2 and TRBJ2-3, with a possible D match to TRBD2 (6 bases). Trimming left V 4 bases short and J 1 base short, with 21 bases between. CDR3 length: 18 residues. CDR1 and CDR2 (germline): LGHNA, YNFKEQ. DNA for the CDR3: TGTGCCAGCAGCCCCGTGGGGTACGGAACGGGGGGCACAGATACGCAGTATTTT. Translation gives CASSPVGYGTGGTDTQYF.

The CDR3 sequence: CAWSVGTGQSPLHF. The CDR3 nucleotides are TGTGCCTGGAGTGTAGGGACAGGGCAATCACCCCTCCACTTT. The chain combines TRBV30 with TRBJ1-6; TRBD1 aligns across 9 bases. The CDR3 covers 14 residues. Germline assignment: CDR1 GTSNPN and CDR2 SVGIG (reference sequence). After removal of 0 bases from V and 10 bases from J, the junction contained 4 bases not matched to a gene.

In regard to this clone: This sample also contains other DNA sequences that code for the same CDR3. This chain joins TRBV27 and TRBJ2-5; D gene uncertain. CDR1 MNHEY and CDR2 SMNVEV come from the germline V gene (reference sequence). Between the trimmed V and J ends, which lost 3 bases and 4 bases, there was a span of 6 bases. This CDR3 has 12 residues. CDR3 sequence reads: CASSLSGETQYF. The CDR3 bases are TGTGCCAGCAGTTTGTCTGGAGAGACCCAGTACTTC.

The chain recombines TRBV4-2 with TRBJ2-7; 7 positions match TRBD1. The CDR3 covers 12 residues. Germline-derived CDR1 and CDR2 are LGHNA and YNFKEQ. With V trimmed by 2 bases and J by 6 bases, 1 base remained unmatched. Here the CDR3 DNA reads TGTGCCAGCAGCCAAACAGGGGCCGAGCAGTACTTC. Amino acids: CASSQTGAEQYF.

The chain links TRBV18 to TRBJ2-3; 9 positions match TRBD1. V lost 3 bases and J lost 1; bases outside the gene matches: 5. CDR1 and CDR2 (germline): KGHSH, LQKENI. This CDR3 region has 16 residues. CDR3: CASSPRTGVGTDTQYF. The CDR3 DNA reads TGTGCCAGCTCACCTCGGACAGGGGTGGGCACAGATACGCAGTATTTT.

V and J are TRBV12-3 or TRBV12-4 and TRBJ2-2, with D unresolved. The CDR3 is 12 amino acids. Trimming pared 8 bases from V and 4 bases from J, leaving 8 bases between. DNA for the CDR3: TGTGCCAGCGCTAGGGCCACCGGGGAGCTGTTTTTT. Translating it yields CASARATGELFF.

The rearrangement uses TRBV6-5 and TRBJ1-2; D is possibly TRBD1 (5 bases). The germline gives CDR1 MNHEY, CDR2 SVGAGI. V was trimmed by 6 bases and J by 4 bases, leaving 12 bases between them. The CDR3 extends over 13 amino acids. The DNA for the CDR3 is TGTGCCAGCAGGCCGGACGGGGGCTATGGCTACACCTTC. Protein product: CASRPDGGYGYTF.

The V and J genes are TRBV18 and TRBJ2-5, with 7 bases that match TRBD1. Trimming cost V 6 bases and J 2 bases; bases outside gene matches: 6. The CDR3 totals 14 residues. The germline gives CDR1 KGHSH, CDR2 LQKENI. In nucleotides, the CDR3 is TGTGCCAGCTCTCTACAGGGGTATCAAGAGACCCAGTACTTC. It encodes CASSLQGYQETQYF.

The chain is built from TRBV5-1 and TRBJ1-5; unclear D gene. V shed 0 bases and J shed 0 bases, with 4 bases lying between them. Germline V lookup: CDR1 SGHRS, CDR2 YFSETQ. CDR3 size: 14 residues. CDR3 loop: CASSLGYSNQPQHF. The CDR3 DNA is TGCGCCAGCAGCTTGGGATATAGCAATCAGCCCCAGCATTTT.

CDR3 sequence: CAWETSRRAFF. The CDR3 nucleotides read TGTGCCTGGGAGACATCCCGGAGAGCTTTCTTT. The chain has TRBV30 and TRBJ1-1, with D unresolved. Deletions cut 5 bases from V and 10 bases from J, with 14 bases between. CDR3 length equals 11 residues. CDR1 GTSNPN and CDR2 SVGIG come from the germline V gene (reference sequence).

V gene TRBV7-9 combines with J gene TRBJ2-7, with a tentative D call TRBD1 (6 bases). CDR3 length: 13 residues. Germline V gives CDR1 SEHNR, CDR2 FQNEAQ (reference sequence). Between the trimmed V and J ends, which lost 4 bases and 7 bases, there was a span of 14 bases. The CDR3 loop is CASSSLQGWEQYF. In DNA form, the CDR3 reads TGTGCCAGCAGCTCCTTACAGGGTTGGGAGCAGTACTTC.

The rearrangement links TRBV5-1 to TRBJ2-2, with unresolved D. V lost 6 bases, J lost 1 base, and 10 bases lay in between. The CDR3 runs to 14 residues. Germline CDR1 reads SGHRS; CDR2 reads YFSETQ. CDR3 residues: CASKIQRNTGELFF. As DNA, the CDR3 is TGCGCCAGCAAGATACAGAGGAACACCGGGGAGCTGTTTTTT.

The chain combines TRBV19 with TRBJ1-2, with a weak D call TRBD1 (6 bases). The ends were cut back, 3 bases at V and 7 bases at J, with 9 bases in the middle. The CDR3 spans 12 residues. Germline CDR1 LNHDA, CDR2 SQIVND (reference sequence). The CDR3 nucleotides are TGTGCCAGTAGTATTGGGGGCGGTGGCTACACCTTC. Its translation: CASSIGGGGYTF.

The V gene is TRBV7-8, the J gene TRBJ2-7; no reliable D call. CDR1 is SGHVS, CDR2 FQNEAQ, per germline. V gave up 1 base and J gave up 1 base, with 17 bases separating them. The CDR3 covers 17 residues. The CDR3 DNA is TGTGCCAGCAGCTTAGTGCCCGCAGGATCCACATCCTACGAGCAGTACTTC. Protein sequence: CASSLVPAGSTSYEQYF.